The 32 T cell receptor beta chains listed next were all sequenced from one sample in a study of blood T cell repertoires in COVID-19 (dated by TCRdb to 2018 to 2021). The library was obtained by the immunoSEQ multiplex PCR assay. The clones in this table, taken by TCRdb from immuneACCESS, are in-frame only. Not every clone is retained; where verified, under half of the shortfall comes from an unresolved V gene, and the cause of the rest is unknown. The sample table shows around 250,000 clones, and approximately 91% are seen once. Approximately 1.2% of the sample belongs to the ten largest clones. The material sequenced was PBMCs or T cells enriched from blood (not recorded which). These receptors were obtained from a human donor in a cohort exposed to, infected with or recovered from COVID-19 (not recorded which). The donor label of this sample is uncertain.

This chain links TRBV27 with TRBJ1-6; TRBD1 matches 10 bases. Looked up from germline, CDR1 is MNHEY and CDR2 is SMNVEV (reference sequence). V trimming: 5 bases; J trimming: 9 bases; junction bases outside the gene matches: 13. CDR3 size: 17 residues. The CDR3 DNA sequence: TGTGCCAGCAGTCTGGGACAGGGGATGGGGTTAAGTTCACCCCTCCACTTT. It yields the protein CASSLGQGMGLSSPLHF.

The J gene is TRBJ1-2, the V gene TRBV2, with TRBD1 matching over 8 bases. Germline CDR1 SNHLY, CDR2 FYNNEI. With V trimmed by 6 bases and J by 2 bases, 5 bases remained unmatched. This CDR3 spans 14 amino acids. CDR3 in DNA: TGTGCCAGCAGGAAACCAGGGGGCAACTATGGCTACACCTTC. Its translation: CASRKPGGNYGYTF.

The CDR3 coding sequence is TGTGCCAGCAGTTACTCGTCGGTGAATACGCAGTATTTT. Protein product: CASSYSSVNTQYF. The gene calls are TRBV6-2 or TRBV6-3 and TRBJ2-3; no clear D gene. CDR3 size: 13 residues. In germline, CDR1 is MNHEY, CDR2 SVGEGT. Trimming took off 0 bases at V and 7 bases at J, with 8 bases between the two ends.

The CDR3 bases are TGTGCCAGCAGCGTAGAGCACAGACCTGGAAACACCATATATTTT. This gives the protein CASSVEHRPGNTIYF. The rearrangement uses TRBV9 and TRBJ1-3; D is undetermined. The CDR3 covers 15 residues. Germline loops: CDR1 SGDLS, CDR2 YYNGEE. Trimming removed 0 bases at V and 2 bases at J, with 9 bases between.

This chain links TRBV11-2 with TRBJ1-4; D unclear. The germline CDR1 and CDR2 sequences are SGHAT and FQNNGV. Between the trimmed V and J ends, which lost 1 base and 7 bases, there was a span of 10 bases. The CDR3 runs to 14 residues. As DNA, the CDR3 is TGTGCCAGCAGCTTAGTCGCGCATGGTGAAAAACTGTTTTTT. This gives the protein CASSLVAHGEKLFF.

The V call is TRBV6-1, the J call TRBJ2-2, with 7 bases matching TRBD1. CDR1 MNHNS and CDR2 SASEGT come from the germline V gene. The CDR3 contains 16 residues. The V and J ends lost 0 bases and 0 bases, in that order; junction bases with no gene match: 1. The CDR3 sequence: CASSEAQGANTGELFF. The CDR3, as DNA: TGTGCCAGCAGTGAAGCCCAGGGGGCGAACACCGGGGAGCTGTTTTTT.

This clone showed up just a few times. Other nucleotide sequences in the sample specify the same CDR3. CDR3 in amino acids: CASSIGQGSYEQYF. The CDR3 nucleotides read TGTGCCAGTAGTATAGGACAGGGGTCCTACGAGCAGTACTTC. V gene TRBV19 combines with J gene TRBJ2-7; 8 nucleotides line up with TRBD1. The CDR3 contains 14 residues. Germline V CDR1 and CDR2: LNHDA, SQIVND (reference sequence). V shed 1 base, J shed 1 base, and the junction held 0 bases outside the gene matches.

The chain links TRBV5-6 to TRBJ1-2; 7 positions match TRBD1. Trimming removed 0 bases from V and 8 bases from J; junction bases left unmatched: 4. The CDR3 loop spans 13 amino acids. Per the germline V gene, CDR1 is SGHDT and CDR2 is YYEEEE. In DNA, the CDR3 is TGTGCCAGCAGCTTGGACAGGGGAAGAGGCTACACCTTC. Translating gives CASSLDRGRGYTF.

The rearrangement joins TRBV27 to TRBJ1-6, with D tentatively TRBD1 (6 bases). Germline-derived CDR1 and CDR2 are MNHEY and SMNVEV (reference sequence). The ends were cut back, 6 bases at V and 2 bases at J, with 11 bases in the middle. This CDR3 spans 15 amino acids. The CDR3 sequence: CASSQGTAYNSPLHF. The DNA for the CDR3 is TGTGCCAGCAGCCAGGGGACCGCCTATAATTCACCCCTCCACTTT.

The J gene is TRBJ1-5, the V gene TRBV6-5; no definite D call. The ends were cut back, 6 bases at V and 5 bases at J, with 11 bases in the middle. Germline V gives CDR1 MNHEY, CDR2 SVGAGI. The CDR3 has 13 residues. The CDR3 here is CASSPNTDQPQHF. The CDR3 nucleotides read TGTGCCAGCAGCCCGAACACAGATCAGCCCCAGCATTTT.

The rearrangement uses TRBV28 and TRBJ1-5; 9 bases align to TRBD1. CDR1 is MDHEN, CDR2 SYDVKM, per germline. The CDR3 spans 15 residues. J was trimmed by 4 bases and V by 6 bases; bases with no gene match: 7. DNA for the CDR3: TGTGCCAGCAGCCCGGACAGGGGAGGGAATCAGCCCCAGCATTTT. Translated, it gives CASSPDRGGNQPQHF.

The chain uses TRBV19 and TRBJ1-4, with 8 positions matching TRBD1. There are 15 residues in the CDR3. V was pared by 7 bases and J by 6 bases, with 10 bases of the junction left unmatched. Looked up from germline, CDR1 is LNHDA and CDR2 is SQIVND (reference sequence). CDR3 loop: CASTLGQGGDEKLFF. The CDR3 nucleotides read TGTGCCAGTACTCTTGGACAGGGCGGAGATGAAAAACTGTTTTTT.

The chain employs TRBV10-3 and TRBJ2-1; 9 positions agree with TRBD2. The CDR3 contains 14 residues. Losses at the gene ends were 10 bases for V and 7 bases for J; bases not matched to a gene: 11. From germline, CDR1 is ENHRY and CDR2 SYGVKD. The CDR3: CATLTSGPSNEQFF. CDR3 coding DNA: TGTGCCACCCTCACTAGCGGGCCGTCTAATGAGCAGTTCTTC.

The chain combines TRBV9 with TRBJ2-1; the match to TRBD1 covers 9 bases. Germline CDR1 and CDR2: SGDLS and YYNGEE. Unmatched junction bases numbered 12, after V lost 3 bases and J lost 8 bases. The CDR3 spans 16 residues. The CDR3: CASSASGTGFSDEQFF. The CDR3 DNA follows: TGTGCCAGCAGCGCTTCCGGGACAGGGTTTAGTGATGAGCAGTTCTTC.

J is TRBJ2-1 and V is TRBV7-9; TRBD2 aligns across 8 bases. The trim removed 5 bases at V and 2 bases at J, leaving 8 bases unmatched. Germline assignment: CDR1 SEHNR and CDR2 FQNEAQ (reference sequence). The CDR3 length is 16 residues. The CDR3 sequence is CASSVIAGNTYNEQFF. CDR3 nucleotides: TGTGCCAGCAGCGTTATAGCGGGGAACACCTACAATGAGCAGTTCTTC.

V and J are TRBV5-1 and TRBJ1-2; D unclear. This CDR3 has 14 residues. In germline, CDR1 is SGHRS, CDR2 YFSETQ. Trimming left V 4 bases short and J 8 bases short, with 18 bases between. The CDR3 spells CASSKEVPDGGYTF. CDR3 nucleotide sequence: TGCGCCAGCAGCAAGGAGGTTCCCGATGGGGGCTACACCTTC.

J is TRBJ1-1 and V is TRBV4-1; D remains ambiguous. Germline V CDR1 and CDR2: MGHRA, YSYEKL. This CDR3 spans 14 amino acids. V gave up 0 bases and J gave up 4 bases, with 9 bases separating them. CDR3 residues: CASSQERGGTEAFF. The CDR3 coding sequence is TGCGCCAGCAGCCAAGAACGGGGTGGCACTGAAGCTTTCTTT.

The J gene is TRBJ1-1, the V gene TRBV30; D unclear. CDR1 is GTSNPN and CDR2 is SVGIG in the germline V gene (reference sequence). The V end lost 0 bases, the J end lost 0 bases, and 17 bases lay between the germline ends. The CDR3 is 17 residues long. CDR3 region: CAWSVRRSLSMNTEAFF. DNA for the CDR3: TGTGCCTGGAGTGTACGCAGGTCTCTTTCCATGAACACTGAAGCTTTCTTT.

The chain has TRBV29-1 and TRBJ1-1; no firm D call. The CDR3 runs to 14 residues. Germline lookup yields CDR1 SQVTM and CDR2 ANQGSEA. Trimming removed 2 bases from V and 4 bases from J, with 14 bases in between. DNA of the CDR3: TGCAGCGTTGAATGGAGGTTCTCATCCACTGAAGCTTTCTTT. Encoded protein: CSVEWRFSSTEAFF.

The J gene is TRBJ2-3, the V gene TRBV27; 12 bases are shared with TRBD2. This CDR3 has 18 amino acids. Germline loops: CDR1 MNHEY, CDR2 SMNVEV (reference sequence). The ends lost 3 bases at V and 5 bases at J; junction bases unmatched: 12. CDR3 DNA: TGTGCCAGCAGTTTCACTAGCGGGGGGCCCGCTTATGGAGATACGCAGTATTTT. Protein: CASSFTSGGPAYGDTQYF.

This clone has only one observation. The chain is built from TRBV7-3 and TRBJ1-1; D remains unclear. Per germline, CDR1 SGHTA and CDR2 FQGTGA. The V and J ends lost 4 bases and 2 bases respectively, with 11 bases between them. The CDR3 totals 14 residues. The CDR3 sequence is CASSSGDSNTEAFF. The CDR3 DNA is TGTGCCAGCAGCTCCGGAGACTCTAACACTGAAGCTTTCTTT.

This chain links TRBV5-5 with TRBJ2-2, with 8 bases identical to TRBD1. V was pared by 2 bases and J by 4 bases, with 10 bases of the junction left unmatched. The CDR3 contains 17 residues. From germline, CDR1 is SGHKS and CDR2 YYEKEE (reference sequence). The CDR3 DNA follows: TGTGCCAGCAGCTTTCTCCCCCCGGGACAGGCCACCGGGGAGCTGTTTTTT. This encodes CASSFLPPGQATGELFF. The whole variable domain, filled in from reference TRBV5-5 and TRBJ2-2, reads DAGVTQSPTHLIKTRGQQVTLRCSPISGHKSVSWYQQVLGQGPQFIFQYYEKEERGRGNFPDRFSARQFPNYSSELNVNALLLGDSALYLCASSFLPPGQATGELFFGEGSRLTVL.

This clone has only one observation. The chain carries TRBV7-6 and TRBJ1-1, with no clear D. The V and J ends lost 1 base and 7 bases respectively, with 16 bases between them. CDR1 is SGHVS, CDR2 FNYEAQ, per germline. This CDR3 is 15 amino acids long. CDR3 nucleotides: TGTGCCAGCAGCTTAGTCATGGGCCAACACCATGAAGCTTTCTTT. Amino acids: CASSLVMGQHHEAFF.

This clone was seen more than once but under ten times. At one boundary the junction diverges from the germline segment, which might be a read error. V is TRBV6-5 and J is TRBJ1-6; a weak D match, TRBD1 (5 bases). The CDR3 length is 15 residues. Germline values: CDR1 MNHEY, CDR2 SVGAGI. The CDR3, as DNA: TGTGCCAGCAGTTACCAGGGCTCCAATAATTCACCCCTCCACTTT. Amino acid sequence: CASSYQGSNNSPLHF.

V usage is TRBV6-1 and J usage is TRBJ2-3, with TRBD2 matching over 7 bases. Germline V gene sequence: CDR1 MNHNS, CDR2 SASEGT. The junction had 9 bases not matched to a gene; V was cut back by 2 bases and J by 4 bases. CDR3 length: 16 residues. The CDR3 region is CASSERRLAGADTQYF. DNA of the CDR3: TGTGCCAGCAGTGAACGGCGACTAGCCGGCGCAGATACGCAGTATTTT.

This rearrangement joins TRBV3-1 (or the pseudogene TRBV3-2) to TRBJ2-5, with TRBD2 matching over 8 bases. The ends lost 1 base at V and 2 bases at J; junction bases unmatched: 6. Germline V gene data show CDR1 as LGHDT and CDR2 as YNNKEL (reference sequence). This CDR3 contains 16 residues. CDR3 sequence reads: CASSQAGPGGQETQYF. DNA of the CDR3: TGTGCCAGCAGCCAAGCCGGTCCGGGGGGGCAAGAGACCCAGTACTTC.

J is TRBJ2-5 and V is TRBV11-2, with D possibly matching TRBD1 (5 bases). Between the trimmed V and J ends, which lost 2 bases and 2 bases, there was a span of 15 bases. In germline, CDR1 is SGHAT, CDR2 FQNNGV. CDR3 length: 16 amino acids. CDR3 sequence: CASSLTSNRLQETQYF. As DNA, the CDR3 is TGTGCCAGCAGCTTAACTTCGAACAGGTTACAAGAGACCCAGTACTTC.

This clone was detected only once. Other DNA variants within this sample encode the same CDR3. V and J are TRBV3-1 (or the pseudogene TRBV3-2) and TRBJ1-5; D may be TRBD1 (5 bases). The CDR3 consists of 15 residues. The germline gives CDR1 LGHDT, CDR2 YNNKEL (reference sequence). The ends were cut back, 1 base at V and 3 bases at J, with 10 bases in the middle. The CDR3 loop reads CASSQGQLDNQPQHF. CDR3 DNA: TGTGCCAGCAGCCAAGGACAGCTTGACAATCAGCCCCAGCATTTT.

On this clone itself: The sample carries other DNA sequences with the same CDR3. The chain uses TRBV19 and TRBJ1-2; 10 positions agree with TRBD1. The length of the CDR3 is 15 residues. V lost 5 bases to trimming and J lost 3 bases; unmatched junction nucleotides: 6. Germline CDR1 reads LNHDA; CDR2 reads SQIVND (reference sequence). CDR3: CASSPRTGGDYGYTF. As DNA, the CDR3 is TGTGCCAGTAGTCCCCGGACAGGGGGGGACTATGGCTACACCTTC.

The chain combines TRBV4-1 with TRBJ2-7; TRBD2 matches 9 bases. The V gene end was trimmed by 4 bases and the J gene end by 2 bases; junction bases not matched to a gene: 6. The CDR3 contains 15 residues. Germline-derived CDR1 and CDR2 are MGHRA and YSYEKL. The chain's CDR3 is CASSRGAGGTYEQYF. The CDR3 coding sequence is TGCGCCAGCAGCCGGGGAGCGGGGGGTACCTACGAGCAGTACTTC.

The chain employs TRBV5-1 and TRBJ1-2; 7 bases agree with TRBD1. CDR3 length: 15 amino acids. Germline CDR1 is SGHRS and CDR2 is YFSETQ. Trimming removed 0 bases from V and 10 bases from J; junction bases left unmatched: 12. In DNA, the CDR3 is TGCGCCAGCAGCTTGGTACGGGCAGGGGGAGTTGCCTACACCTTC. Amino acid sequence: CASSLVRAGGVAYTF.

The V call is TRBV7-2, the J call TRBJ2-3, with 10 bases that match TRBD2. This CDR3 is 15 amino acids long. V gave up 2 bases and J gave up 3 bases; unmatched junction bases: 2. Germline CDR1 SGHTA, CDR2 FQGNSA. CDR3 sequence reads: CASSLLAGETDTQYF. CDR3 in DNA: TGTGCCAGCAGCTTACTAGCGGGGGAGACAGATACGCAGTATTTT.